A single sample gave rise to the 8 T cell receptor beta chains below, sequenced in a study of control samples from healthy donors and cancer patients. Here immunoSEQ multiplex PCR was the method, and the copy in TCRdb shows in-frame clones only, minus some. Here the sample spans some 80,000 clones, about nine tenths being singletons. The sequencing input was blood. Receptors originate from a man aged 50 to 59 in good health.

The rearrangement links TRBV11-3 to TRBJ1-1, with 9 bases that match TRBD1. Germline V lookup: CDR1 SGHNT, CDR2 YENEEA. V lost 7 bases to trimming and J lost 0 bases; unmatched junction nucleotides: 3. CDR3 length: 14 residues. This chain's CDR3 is CASNRDRVNTEAFF. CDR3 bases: TGTGCCAGCAACCGGGACAGGGTGAACACTGAAGCTTTCTTT.

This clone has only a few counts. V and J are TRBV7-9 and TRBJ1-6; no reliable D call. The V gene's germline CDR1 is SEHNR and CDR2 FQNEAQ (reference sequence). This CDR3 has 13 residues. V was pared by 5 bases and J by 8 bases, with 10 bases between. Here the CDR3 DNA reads TGTGCCAGCAGCCTCTACCTTGATTCACCCCTCCACTTT. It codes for CASSLYLDSPLHF.

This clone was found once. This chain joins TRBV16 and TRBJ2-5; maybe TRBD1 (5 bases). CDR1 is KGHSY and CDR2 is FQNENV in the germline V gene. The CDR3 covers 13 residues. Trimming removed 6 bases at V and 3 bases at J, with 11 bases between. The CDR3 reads CASRLDIEETQYF. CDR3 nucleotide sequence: TGTGCCAGCAGACTGGACATAGAAGAGACCCAGTACTTC.

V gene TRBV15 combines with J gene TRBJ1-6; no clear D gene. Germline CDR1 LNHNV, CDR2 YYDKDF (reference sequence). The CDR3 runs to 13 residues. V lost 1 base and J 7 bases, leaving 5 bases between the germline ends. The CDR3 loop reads CATSRALNSPLHF. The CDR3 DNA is TGTGCCACCAGCAGAGCTTTAAATTCACCCCTCCACTTT.

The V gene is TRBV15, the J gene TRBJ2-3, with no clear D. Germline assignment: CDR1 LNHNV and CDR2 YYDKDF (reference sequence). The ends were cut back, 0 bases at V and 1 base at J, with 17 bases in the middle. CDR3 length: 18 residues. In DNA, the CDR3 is TGTGCCACCAGCAGAGATCCGGCCAATAAACCGGGCACAGATACGCAGTATTTT. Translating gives CATSRDPANKPGTDTQYF.

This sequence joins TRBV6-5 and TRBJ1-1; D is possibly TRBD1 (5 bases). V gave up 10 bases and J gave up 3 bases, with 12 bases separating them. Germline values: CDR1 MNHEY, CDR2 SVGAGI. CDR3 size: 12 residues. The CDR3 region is CATGTVDTEAFF. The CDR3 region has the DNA TGTGCCACCGGGACTGTCGACACTGAAGCTTTCTTT.

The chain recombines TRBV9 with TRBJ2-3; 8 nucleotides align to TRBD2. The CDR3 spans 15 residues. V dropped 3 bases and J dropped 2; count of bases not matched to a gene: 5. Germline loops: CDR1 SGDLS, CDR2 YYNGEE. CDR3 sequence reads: CASSGGTSTTDTQYF. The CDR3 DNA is TGTGCCAGCAGCGGCGGGACTAGTACCACAGATACGCAGTATTTT.

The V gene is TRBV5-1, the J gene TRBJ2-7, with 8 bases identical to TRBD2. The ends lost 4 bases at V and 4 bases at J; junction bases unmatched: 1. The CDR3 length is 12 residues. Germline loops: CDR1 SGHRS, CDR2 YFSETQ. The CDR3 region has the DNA TGCGCCAGCAGCCCGGGGGGGTACGAGCAGTACTTC. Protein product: CASSPGGYEQYF.